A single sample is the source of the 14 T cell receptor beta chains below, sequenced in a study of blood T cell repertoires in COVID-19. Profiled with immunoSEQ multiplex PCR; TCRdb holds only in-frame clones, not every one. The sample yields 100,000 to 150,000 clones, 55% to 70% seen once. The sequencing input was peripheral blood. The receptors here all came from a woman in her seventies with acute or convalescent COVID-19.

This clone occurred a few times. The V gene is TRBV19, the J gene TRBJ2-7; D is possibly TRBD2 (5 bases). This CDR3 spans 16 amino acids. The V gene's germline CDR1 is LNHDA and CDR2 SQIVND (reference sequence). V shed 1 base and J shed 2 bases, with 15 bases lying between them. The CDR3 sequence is CASSIGAGEWAYEQYF. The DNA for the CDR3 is TGTGCCAGTAGTATAGGGGCCGGGGAGTGGGCCTACGAGCAGTACTTC.

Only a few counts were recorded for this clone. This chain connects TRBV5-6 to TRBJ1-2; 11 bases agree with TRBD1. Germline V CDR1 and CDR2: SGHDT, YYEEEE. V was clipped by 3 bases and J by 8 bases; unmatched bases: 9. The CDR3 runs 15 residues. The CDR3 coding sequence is TGTGCCAGCAGCTCACGCGGGACAGGGGGATTAGGCTACACCTTC. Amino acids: CASSSRGTGGLGYTF.

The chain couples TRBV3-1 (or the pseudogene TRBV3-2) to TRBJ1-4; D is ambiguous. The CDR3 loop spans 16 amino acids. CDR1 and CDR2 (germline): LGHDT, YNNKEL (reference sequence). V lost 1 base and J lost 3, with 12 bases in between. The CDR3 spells CASSQGLRTANEKLFF. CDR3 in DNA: TGTGCCAGCAGCCAAGGGCTCCGAACCGCTAATGAAAAACTGTTTTTT.

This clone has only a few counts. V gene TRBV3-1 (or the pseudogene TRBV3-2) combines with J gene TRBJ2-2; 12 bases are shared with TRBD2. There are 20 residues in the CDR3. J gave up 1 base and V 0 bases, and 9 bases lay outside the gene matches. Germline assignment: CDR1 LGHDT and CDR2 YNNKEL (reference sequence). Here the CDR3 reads CASSQDLPSGGEENTGELFF. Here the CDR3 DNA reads TGTGCCAGCAGCCAAGATCTTCCTAGCGGGGGGGAGGAGAACACCGGGGAGCTGTTTTTT.

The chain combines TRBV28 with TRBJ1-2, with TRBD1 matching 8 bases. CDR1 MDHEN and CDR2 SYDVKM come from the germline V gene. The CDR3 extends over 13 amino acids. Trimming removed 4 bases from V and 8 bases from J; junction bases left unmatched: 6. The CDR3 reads CASSSSGGAGYTF. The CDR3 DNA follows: TGTGCCAGCAGTTCCTCAGGGGGCGCGGGCTACACCTTC.

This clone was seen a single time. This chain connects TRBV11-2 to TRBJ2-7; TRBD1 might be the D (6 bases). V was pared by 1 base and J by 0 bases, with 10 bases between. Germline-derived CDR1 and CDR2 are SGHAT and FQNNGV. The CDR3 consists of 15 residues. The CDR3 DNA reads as TGTGCCAGCAGCTTAGTACCAGGGGCCTCCTACGAGCAGTACTTC. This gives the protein CASSLVPGASYEQYF.

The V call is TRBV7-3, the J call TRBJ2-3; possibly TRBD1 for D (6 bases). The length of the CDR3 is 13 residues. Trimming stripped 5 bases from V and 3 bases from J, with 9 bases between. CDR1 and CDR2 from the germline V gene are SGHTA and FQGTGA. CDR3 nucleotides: TGTGCCAGCAGCGAACAGGGTACAGATACGCAGTATTTT. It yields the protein CASSEQGTDTQYF. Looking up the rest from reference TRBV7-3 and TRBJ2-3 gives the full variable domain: GAGVSQTPSNKVTEKGKYVELRCDPISGHTALYWYRQSLGQGPEFLIYFQGTGAADDSGLPNDRFFAVRPEGSVSTLKIQRTERGDSAVYLCASSEQGTDTQYFGPGTRLTVL.

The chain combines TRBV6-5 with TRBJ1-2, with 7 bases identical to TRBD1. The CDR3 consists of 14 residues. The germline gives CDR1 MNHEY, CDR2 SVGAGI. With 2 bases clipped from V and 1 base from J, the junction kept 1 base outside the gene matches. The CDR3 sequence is CASSYGTDNYGYTF. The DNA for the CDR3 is TGTGCCAGCAGTTACGGGACAGATAACTATGGCTACACCTTC.

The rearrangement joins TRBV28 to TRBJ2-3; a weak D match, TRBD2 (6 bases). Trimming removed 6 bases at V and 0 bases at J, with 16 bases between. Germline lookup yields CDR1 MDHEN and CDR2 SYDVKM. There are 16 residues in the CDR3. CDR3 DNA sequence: TGTGCCAGCAGACCTGTCCGGGACTGGAGCACAGATACGCAGTATTTT. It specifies CASRPVRDWSTDTQYF.

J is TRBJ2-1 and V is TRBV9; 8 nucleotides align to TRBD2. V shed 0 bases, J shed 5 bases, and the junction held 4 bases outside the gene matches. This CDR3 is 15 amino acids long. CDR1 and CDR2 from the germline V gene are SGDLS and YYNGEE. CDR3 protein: CASSVELAANNEQFF. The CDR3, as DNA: TGTGCCAGCAGCGTAGAACTAGCGGCCAACAATGAGCAGTTCTTC.

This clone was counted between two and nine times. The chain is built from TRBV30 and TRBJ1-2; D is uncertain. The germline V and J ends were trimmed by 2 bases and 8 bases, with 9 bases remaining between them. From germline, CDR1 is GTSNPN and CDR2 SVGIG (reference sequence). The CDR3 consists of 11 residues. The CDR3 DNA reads TGTGCCTGGAGTTCCCTTCTGGGCTACACCTTC. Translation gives CAWSSLLGYTF.

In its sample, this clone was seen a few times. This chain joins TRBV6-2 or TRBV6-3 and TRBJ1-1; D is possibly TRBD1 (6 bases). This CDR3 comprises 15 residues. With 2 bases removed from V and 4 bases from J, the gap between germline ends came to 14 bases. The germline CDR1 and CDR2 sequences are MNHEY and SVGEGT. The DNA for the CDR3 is TGTGCCAGCAGTTACAGTCAGGGGATGTTCACTGAAGCTTTCTTT. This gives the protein CASSYSQGMFTEAFF.

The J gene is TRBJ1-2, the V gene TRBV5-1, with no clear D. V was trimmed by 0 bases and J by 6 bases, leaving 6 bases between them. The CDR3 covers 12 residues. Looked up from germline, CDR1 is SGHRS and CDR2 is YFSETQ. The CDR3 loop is CASSLEGDGYTF. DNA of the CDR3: TGCGCCAGCAGCTTGGAAGGAGATGGCTACACCTTC.

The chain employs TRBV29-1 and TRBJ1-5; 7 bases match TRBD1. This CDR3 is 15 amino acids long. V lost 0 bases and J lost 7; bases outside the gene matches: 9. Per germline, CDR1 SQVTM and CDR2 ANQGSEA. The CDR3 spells CSVEETGSGNQPQHF. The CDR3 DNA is TGCAGCGTTGAAGAGACAGGGTCAGGGAACCAGCCCCAGCATTTT.